This T cell receptor beta chain was identified in a study of blood T cell repertoires in COVID-19. Cohort placement rested on clinical history that participants reported themselves. Each exposed participant met a COVID-19 case in the 2 weeks preceding study entry. Sequencing was performed with immunoSEQ multiplex PCR; in TCRdb, only in-frame clones are kept and a portion is missing. Of roughly 240,000 clones in the sample, 90% were seen once. Sequencing was done on a sample of PBMCs or T cells enriched from blood (not recorded which). This TCR came from a man aged 45 to 65 who had been exposed to COVID-19.

CDR3 region: CASHLRASGTEAFF. The CDR3 nucleotides are TGTGCCAGTCACCTCCGAGCTAGTGGGACTGAAGCTTTCTTT. The chain links TRBV19 to TRBJ1-1; D gene uncertain. V lost 8 bases and J lost 5, with 18 bases in between. Per the germline V gene, CDR1 is LNHDA and CDR2 is SQIVND (reference sequence). The CDR3 extends over 14 amino acids.